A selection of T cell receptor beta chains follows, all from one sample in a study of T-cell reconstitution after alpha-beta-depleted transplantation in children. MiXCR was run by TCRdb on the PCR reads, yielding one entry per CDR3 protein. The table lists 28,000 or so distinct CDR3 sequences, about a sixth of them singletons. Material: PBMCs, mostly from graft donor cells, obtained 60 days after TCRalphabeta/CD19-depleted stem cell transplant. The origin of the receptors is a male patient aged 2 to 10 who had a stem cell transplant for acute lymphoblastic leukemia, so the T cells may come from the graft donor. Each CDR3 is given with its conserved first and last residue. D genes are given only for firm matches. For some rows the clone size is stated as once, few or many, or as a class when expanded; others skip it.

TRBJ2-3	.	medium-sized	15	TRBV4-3	CASSRALGYTDTQYF	TGCGCCAGCAGCCGGGCTTTGGGGTACACAGATACGCAGTATTTT
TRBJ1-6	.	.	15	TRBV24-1	CATPPEGEDNSPLHF	TGTGCCACCCCCCCGGAGGGGGAGGATAATTCACCCCTCCACTTT
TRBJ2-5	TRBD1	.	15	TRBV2	CASSATGGTSETQYF	TGTGCCAGCAGTGCGACAGGGGGAACATCGGAGACCCAGTACTTC
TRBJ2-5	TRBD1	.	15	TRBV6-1	CASRSGTGGEETQYF	TGTGCCAGCAGGTCCGGGACAGGGGGTGAAGAGACCCAGTACTTC
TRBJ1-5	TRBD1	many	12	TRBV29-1	CSVSDRGQPQHF	TGCAGCGTATCGGACAGGGGTCAGCCCCAGCATTTT
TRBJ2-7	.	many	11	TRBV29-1	CSVESGFEQYF	TGCAGCGTTGAATCGGGCTTCGAGCAGTACTTC
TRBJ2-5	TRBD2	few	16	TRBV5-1	CASSPRLAGGQETQYF	TGCGCCAGCAGCCCCCGACTAGCGGGGGGGCAAGAGACCCAGTACTTC
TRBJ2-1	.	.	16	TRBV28	CASSLAGHIGNLEQFF	TGTGCCAGCAGTTTAGCGGGTCATATAGGGAATTTGGAGCAGTTCTTC
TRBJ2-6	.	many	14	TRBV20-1	CSARGQSGANVLTF	TGCAGTGCTAGAGGGCAATCCGGGGCCAACGTCCTGACTTTC
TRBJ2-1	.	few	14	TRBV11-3	CASSPDGSYNEQFF	TGTGCCAGCAGCCCGGACGGGTCCTACAATGAGCAGTTCTTC
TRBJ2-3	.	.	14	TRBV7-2	CASSPLVSTDTQYF	TGTGCCAGCAGCCCACTAGTAAGCACAGATACGCAGTATTTT
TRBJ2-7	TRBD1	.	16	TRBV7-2	CASSRTGDASPYEQYF	TGTGCCAGCAGCCGAACAGGGGACGCTTCCCCCTACGAGCAGTACTTC
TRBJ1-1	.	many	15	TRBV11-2	CASNAGPRRNTEAFF	TGTGCCAGCAACGCGGGACCCCGAAGGAACACTGAAGCTTTCTTT
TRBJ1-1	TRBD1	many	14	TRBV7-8	CASRSQGGNTEAFF	TGTGCCAGCAGGTCACAGGGGGGGAACACTGAAGCTTTCTTT
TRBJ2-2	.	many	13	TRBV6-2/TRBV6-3	CASRNQGTGELFF	TGTGCCAGCAGAAACCAGGGGACCGGGGAGCTGTTTTTT
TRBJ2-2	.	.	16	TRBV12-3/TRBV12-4	CASSLWLASDTGELFF	TGTGCCAGCAGTTTGTGGCTAGCGTCCGACACCGGGGAGCTGTTTTTT
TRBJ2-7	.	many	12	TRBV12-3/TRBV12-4	CASSPGSYEQYF	TGTGCCAGCAGTCCCGGTTCCTACGAGCAGTACTTC
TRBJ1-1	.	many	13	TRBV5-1	CASSLGGNTEAFF	TGTGCCAGCAGCTTAGGGGGGAACACTGAAGCTTTCTTT
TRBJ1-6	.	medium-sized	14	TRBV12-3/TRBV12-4	CASTRGGAGSPLHF	TGTGCCAGCACACGCGGGGGCGCAGGTTCACCCCTCCACTTT
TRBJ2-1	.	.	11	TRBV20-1	CSAKRQHEQFF	TGCAGTGCAAAGAGGCAGCATGAGCAGTTCTTC
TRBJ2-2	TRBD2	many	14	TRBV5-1	CASSPTSGGGELFF	TGCGCCAGCAGCCCGACTAGCGGGGGCGGGGAGCTGTTTTTT
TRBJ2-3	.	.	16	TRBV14	CASSPNYWRSADTQYF	TGTGCCAGCAGCCCAAACTATTGGAGAAGTGCAGATACGCAGTATTTT
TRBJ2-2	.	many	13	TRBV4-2	CASSQGLAGELFF	TGTGCCAGCAGCCAAGGACTAGCCGGGGAGCTGTTTTTT
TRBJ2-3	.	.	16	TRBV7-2	CASSLVSAVLPDTQYF	TGTGCCAGCAGCTTAGTGAGCGCTGTTCTCCCAGATACGCAGTATTTT
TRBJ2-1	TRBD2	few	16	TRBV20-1	CSARDLTSGNYNEQFF	TGCAGTGCTAGAGATCTGACTAGCGGGAACTACAATGAGCAGTTCTTC
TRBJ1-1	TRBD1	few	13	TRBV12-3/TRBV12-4	CASVRGRGTEAFF	TGTGCCAGCGTAAGGGGGCGAGGCACTGAAGCTTTCTTT
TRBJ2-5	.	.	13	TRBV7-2	CASSPERLQTQYF	TGTGCCAGCAGCCCGGAACGGCTGCAGACCCAGTACTTC
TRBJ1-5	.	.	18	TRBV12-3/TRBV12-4	CASSPGEDSPTSNQPQHF	TGTGCCAGCAGCCCAGGGGAGGACAGTCCGACTAGCAATCAGCCCCAGCATTTT
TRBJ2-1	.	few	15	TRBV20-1	CSATRAAPKVREQFF	TGCAGTGCTACTCGTGCGGCCCCGAAGGTGCGCGAGCAGTTCTTC
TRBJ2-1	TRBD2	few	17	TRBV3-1	CASSQNWGGLGGNEQFF	TGTGCCAGCAGCCAAAACTGGGGTGGACTAGGCGGCAATGAGCAGTTCTTC
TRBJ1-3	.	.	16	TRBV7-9	CASSPQRGSSGNTIYF	TGTGCCAGCAGCCCCCAGCGGGGGTCCTCTGGAAACACCATATATTTT
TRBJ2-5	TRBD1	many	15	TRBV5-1	CASSPGSGTEETQYF	TGCGCCAGCAGCCCGGGATCCGGGACAGAAGAGACCCAGTACTTC
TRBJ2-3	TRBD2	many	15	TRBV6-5	CASSRSGEDTDTQYF	TGTGCCAGCAGCCGTAGCGGGGAGGACACAGATACGCAGTATTTT
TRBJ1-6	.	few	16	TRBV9	CASSPRQSGINSPLHF	TGTGCCAGCAGCCCGAGACAGTCGGGGATTAATTCACCCCTCCACTTT
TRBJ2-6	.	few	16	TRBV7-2	CASSLVQVSGANVLTF	TGTGCCAGCAGCTTAGTACAGGTCTCTGGGGCCAACGTCCTGACTTTC
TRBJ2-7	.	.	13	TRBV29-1	CSVDGRSSYEQYF	TGCAGCGTTGATGGGAGATCCTCCTACGAGCAGTACTTC
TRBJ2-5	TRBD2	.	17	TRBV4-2	CASSQDISGGTRETQYF	TGTGCCAGCAGCCAGGACATAAGCGGGGGGACGAGGGAGACCCAGTACTTC
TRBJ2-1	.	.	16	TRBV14	CASSQGNRVLWNEQFF	TGTGCCAGCAGCCAAGGGAACAGGGTTTTATGGAATGAGCAGTTCTTC
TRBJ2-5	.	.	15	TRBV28	CASSSSLRVLETQYF	TGTGCCAGCAGCTCGTCGCTCAGGGTTCTGGAGACCCAGTACTTC
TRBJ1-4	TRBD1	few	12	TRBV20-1	CSMTGGNEKLFF	TGCAGTATGACAGGGGGCAATGAAAAACTGTTTTTT
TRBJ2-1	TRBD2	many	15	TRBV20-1	CSARPSGRGLDEQFF	TGCAGTGCTAGACCTAGCGGGAGAGGTTTGGATGAGCAGTTCTTC
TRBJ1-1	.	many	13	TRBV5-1	CASSSGQNTEAFF	TGCGCCAGCAGCTCCGGACAGAACACTGAAGCTTTCTTT
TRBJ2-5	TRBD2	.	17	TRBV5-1	CASSLGGTSGPQETQYF	TGCGCCAGCAGCCTGGGGGGCACTAGCGGCCCACAAGAGACCCAGTACTTC
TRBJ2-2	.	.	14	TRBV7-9	CASSLVVNTGELFF	TGTGCCAGCAGCTTGGTTGTGAACACCGGGGAGCTGTTTTTT
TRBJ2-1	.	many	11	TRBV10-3	CAIGVYNEQFF	TGTGCCATCGGAGTTTACAATGAGCAGTTCTTC
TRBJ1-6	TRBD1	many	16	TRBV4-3	CASSQAPGQVVSPLHF	TGCGCCAGCAGCCAAGCTCCGGGACAGGTCGTTTCACCCCTCCACTTT
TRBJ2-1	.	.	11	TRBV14	CASSQVGGKFF	TGTGCCAGCAGCCAAGTTGGGGGAAAGTTCTTC
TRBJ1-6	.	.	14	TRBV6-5	CASSLRDGYSPLHF	TGTGCCAGCAGTTTACGTGACGGGTATTCACCCCTCCACTTT
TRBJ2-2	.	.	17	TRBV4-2	CASSLNLGGLGAGELFF	TGTGCCAGCAGCCTCAACTTAGGAGGGCTAGGTGCCGGGGAGCTGTTTTTT
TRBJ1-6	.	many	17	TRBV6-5	CASSYPGSRVFNSPLHF	TGTGCCAGCAGTTACCCGGGCTCCAGGGTTTTCAATTCACCCCTCCACTTT
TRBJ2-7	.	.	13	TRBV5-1	CASSLARDFEQYF	TGCGCCAGCAGCTTGGCCCGGGATTTCGAGCAGTACTTC
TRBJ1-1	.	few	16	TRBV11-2	CASSLISTVMNTEAFF	TGTGCCAGCAGCTTAATTTCCACGGTGATGAACACTGAAGCTTTCTTT
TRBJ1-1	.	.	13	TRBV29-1	CSVTGPQSTEAFF	TGCAGCGTTACCGGGCCTCAGAGCACTGAAGCTTTCTTT
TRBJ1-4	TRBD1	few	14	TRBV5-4	CASSFRDRDEKLFF	TGTGCCAGCAGCTTTCGGGACAGGGATGAAAAACTGTTTTTT